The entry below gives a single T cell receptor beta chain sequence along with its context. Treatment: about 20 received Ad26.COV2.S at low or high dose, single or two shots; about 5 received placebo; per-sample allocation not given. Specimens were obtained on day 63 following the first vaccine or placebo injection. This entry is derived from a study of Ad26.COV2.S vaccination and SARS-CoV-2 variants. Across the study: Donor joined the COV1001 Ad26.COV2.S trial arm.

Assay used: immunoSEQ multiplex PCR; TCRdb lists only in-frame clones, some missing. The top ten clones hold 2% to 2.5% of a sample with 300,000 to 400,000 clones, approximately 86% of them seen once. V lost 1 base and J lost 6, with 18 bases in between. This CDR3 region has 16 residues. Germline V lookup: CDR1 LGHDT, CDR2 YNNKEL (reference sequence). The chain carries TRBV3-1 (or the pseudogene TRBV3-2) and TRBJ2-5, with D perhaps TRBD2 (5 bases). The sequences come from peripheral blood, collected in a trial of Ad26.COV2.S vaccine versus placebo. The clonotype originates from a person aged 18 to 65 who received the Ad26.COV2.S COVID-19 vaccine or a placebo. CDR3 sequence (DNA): TGTGCCAGCAGCCAAGTTCCCGGCACTAGTGAACAGACCCAGTACTTC. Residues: CASSQVPGTSEQTQYF.